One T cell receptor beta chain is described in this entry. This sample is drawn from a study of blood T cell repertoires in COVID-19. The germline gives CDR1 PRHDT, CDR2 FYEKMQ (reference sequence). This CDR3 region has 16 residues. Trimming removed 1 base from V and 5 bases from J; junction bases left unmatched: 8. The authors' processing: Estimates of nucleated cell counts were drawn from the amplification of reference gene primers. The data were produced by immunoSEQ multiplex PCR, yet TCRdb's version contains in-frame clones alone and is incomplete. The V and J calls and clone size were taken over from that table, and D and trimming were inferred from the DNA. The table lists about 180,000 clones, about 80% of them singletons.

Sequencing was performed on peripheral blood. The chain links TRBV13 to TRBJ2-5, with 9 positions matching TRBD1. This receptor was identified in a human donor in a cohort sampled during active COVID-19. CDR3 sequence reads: CASSLEGTGKVETQYF. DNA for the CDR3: TGTGCCAGCAGCTTAGAAGGGACAGGGAAGGTTGAGACCCAGTACTTC.